The clone carrying this T cell receptor beta chain was detected ten times or more. Germline loops: CDR1 ENHRY, CDR2 SYGVKD. The length of the CDR3 is 16 residues. Trimming removed 0 bases from V and 3 bases from J; junction bases left unmatched: 6. RNA transcripts served as template for amplifying TCR beta CDR3 sequences. The library came from an HTBI-primed first-round RT-PCR and a second-round multiplex PCR. MiXCR, applied by TCRdb to the multiplex PCR reads, yields one record per CDR3 protein. The sample records a few hundred thousand distinct CDR3 sequences, around a fifth being singletons. The term stable hyperthyroidism indicated an absence of ophthalmopathy within 18 months of follow-up. This entry belongs to a study of Graves' ophthalmopathy and Graves' hyperthyroidism.

This rearrangement joins TRBV10-3 to TRBJ2-5; 8 nucleotides agree with TRBD2. This receptor was taken from a woman aged 18-30 years with stable Graves' hyperthyroidism. What was sequenced was peripheral blood. The CDR3 DNA reads TGTGCCATCAGTGAGTCCAGAGCGGGAGTTAAAGAGACCCAGTACTTC. Protein: CAISESRAGVKETQYF.